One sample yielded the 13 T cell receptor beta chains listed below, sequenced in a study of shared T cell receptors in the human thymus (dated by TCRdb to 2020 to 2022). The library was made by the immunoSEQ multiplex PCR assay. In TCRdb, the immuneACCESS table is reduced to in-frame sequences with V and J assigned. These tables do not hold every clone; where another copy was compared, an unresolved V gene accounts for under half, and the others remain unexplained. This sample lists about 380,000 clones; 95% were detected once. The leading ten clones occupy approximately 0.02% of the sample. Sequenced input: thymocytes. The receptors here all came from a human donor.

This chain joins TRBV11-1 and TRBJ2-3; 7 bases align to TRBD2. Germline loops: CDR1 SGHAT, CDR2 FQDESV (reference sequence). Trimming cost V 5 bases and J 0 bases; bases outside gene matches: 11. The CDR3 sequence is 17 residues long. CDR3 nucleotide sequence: TGTGCCAGCAGCCCTCTGGGGGGGGACTCTAGCACAGATACGCAGTATTTT. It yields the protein CASSPLGGDSSTDTQYF.

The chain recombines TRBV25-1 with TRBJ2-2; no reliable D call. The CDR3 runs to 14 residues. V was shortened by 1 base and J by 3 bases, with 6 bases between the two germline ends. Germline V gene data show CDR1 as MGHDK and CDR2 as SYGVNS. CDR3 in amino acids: CASSESHDTGELFF. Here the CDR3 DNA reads TGTGCCAGCAGTGAATCCCACGACACCGGGGAGCTGTTTTTT.

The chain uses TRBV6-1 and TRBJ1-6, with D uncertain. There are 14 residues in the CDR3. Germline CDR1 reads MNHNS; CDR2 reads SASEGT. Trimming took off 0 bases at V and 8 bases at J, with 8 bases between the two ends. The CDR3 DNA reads TGTGCCAGCAGTGAAGCGCTTAAGGATTCACCCCTCCACTTT. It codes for CASSEALKDSPLHF.

Here the CDR3 reads CASSPQGEEANEKLFF. The DNA for the CDR3 is TGTGCCAGCAGCCCACAGGGGGAGGAGGCTAATGAAAAACTGTTTTTT. The chain recombines TRBV5-8 with TRBJ1-4; TRBD1 matches 8 bases. Per the germline V gene, CDR1 is SGHTS and CDR2 is YDEGEE. The ends lost 4 bases at V and 3 bases at J; junction bases unmatched: 8. The CDR3 totals 16 residues.

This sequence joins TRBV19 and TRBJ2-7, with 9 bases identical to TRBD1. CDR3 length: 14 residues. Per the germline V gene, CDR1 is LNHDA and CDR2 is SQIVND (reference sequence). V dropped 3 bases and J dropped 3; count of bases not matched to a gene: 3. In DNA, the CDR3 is TGTGCCAGTAGTATTACAGGGGGCGGCTACGAGCAGTACTTC. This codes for CASSITGGGYEQYF.

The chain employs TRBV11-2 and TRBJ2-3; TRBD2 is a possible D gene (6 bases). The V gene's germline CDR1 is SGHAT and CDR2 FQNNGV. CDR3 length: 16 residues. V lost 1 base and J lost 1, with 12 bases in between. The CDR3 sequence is CASSLVEGSGTDTQYF. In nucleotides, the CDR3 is TGTGCCAGCAGCTTAGTGGAGGGGTCTGGCACAGATACGCAGTATTTT.

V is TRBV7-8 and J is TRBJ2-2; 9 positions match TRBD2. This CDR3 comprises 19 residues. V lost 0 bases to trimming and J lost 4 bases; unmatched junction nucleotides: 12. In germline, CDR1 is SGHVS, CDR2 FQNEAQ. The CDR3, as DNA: TGTGCCAGCAGCTTAGCGCTGGGACTAGCTCTATCGACCACCGGGGAGCTGTTTTTT. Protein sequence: CASSLALGLALSTTGELFF.

CDR3 loop: CASSLVPSGRADTQYF. The DNA for the CDR3 is TGTGCCAGCAGCTTGGTGCCTAGCGGGAGAGCAGATACGCAGTATTTT. V and J are TRBV7-3 and TRBJ2-3; 10 bases align to TRBD2. The CDR3 extends over 16 amino acids. V lost 3 bases, J lost 4 bases, and 7 bases stayed unmatched. Germline lookup yields CDR1 SGHTA and CDR2 FQGTGA.

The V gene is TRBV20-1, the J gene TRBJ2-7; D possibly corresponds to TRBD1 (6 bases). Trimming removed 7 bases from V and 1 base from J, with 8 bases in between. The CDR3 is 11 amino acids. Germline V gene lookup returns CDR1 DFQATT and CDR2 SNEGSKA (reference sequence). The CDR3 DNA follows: TGCAGTGTACAGGGATCCTACGAGCAGTACTTC. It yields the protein CSVQGSYEQYF.

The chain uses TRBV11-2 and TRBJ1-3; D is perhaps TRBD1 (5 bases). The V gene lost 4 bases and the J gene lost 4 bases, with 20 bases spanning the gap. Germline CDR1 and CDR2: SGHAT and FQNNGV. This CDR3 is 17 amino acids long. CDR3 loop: CASSSRDGVYMGNTIYF. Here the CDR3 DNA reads TGTGCCAGCAGCTCCCGGGACGGAGTGTATATGGGAAACACCATATATTTT.

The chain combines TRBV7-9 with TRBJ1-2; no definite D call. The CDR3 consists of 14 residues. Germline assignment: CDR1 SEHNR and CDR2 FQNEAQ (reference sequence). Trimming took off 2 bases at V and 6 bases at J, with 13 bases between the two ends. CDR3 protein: CASSLWTAKDGYTF. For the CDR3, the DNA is TGTGCCAGCAGCTTATGGACGGCAAAGGATGGCTACACCTTC.

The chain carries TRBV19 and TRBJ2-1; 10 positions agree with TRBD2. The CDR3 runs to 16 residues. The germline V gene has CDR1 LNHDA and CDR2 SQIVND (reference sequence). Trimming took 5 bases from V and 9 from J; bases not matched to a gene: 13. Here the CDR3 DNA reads TGTGCCAGTAGTGACCCAGGGCTAGCGGGAGTAGTTGAGCAGTTCTTC. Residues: CASSDPGLAGVVEQFF.

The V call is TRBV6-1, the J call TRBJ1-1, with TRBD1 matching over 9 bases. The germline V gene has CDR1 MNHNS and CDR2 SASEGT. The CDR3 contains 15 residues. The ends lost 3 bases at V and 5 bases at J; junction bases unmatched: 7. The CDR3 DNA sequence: TGTGCCAGCAGTGATACAGGGGGCAGAGGTACTGAAGCTTTCTTT. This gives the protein CASSDTGGRGTEAFF.